A single sample gave rise to the 27 T cell receptor beta chains below, sequenced in a study of blood T cell repertoires in COVID-19. This table comes from immunoSEQ multiplex PCR, and its TCRdb copy is limited to in-frame clones, with some not included. The sample comprises 200,000 or so clones, roughly 80% of which are singletons, and roughly 6.9% rests with the top ten. The specimen was PBMCs or T cells enriched from blood (not recorded which). These receptors were collected from a man aged 35 to 55 who had recovered from COVID-19.

This chain joins TRBV5-4 and TRBJ1-3; TRBD1 matches at 9 bases. V shed 0 bases and J 4 bases; nucleotides not matched to a gene: 2. The CDR3 is made up of 15 amino acids. CDR1 is SGHNT, CDR2 YYREEE, per germline (reference sequence). DNA for the CDR3: TGTGCCAGCAGCTTGGACAGGGGGCTAGGAAACACCATATATTTT. Translating it yields CASSLDRGLGNTIYF.

This sequence joins TRBV7-2 and TRBJ1-3, with D perhaps matching TRBD1 (6 bases). V was shortened by 0 bases and J by 2 bases, with 11 bases between the two germline ends. Germline CDR1 and CDR2: SGHTA and FQGNSA. The CDR3 is 16 amino acids. CDR3 sequence: CASSLAGAGTGNTIYF. CDR3 nucleotide sequence: TGTGCCAGCAGCTTAGCGGGGGCAGGGACTGGAAACACCATATATTTT.

Points on this clone: This same CDR3 is encoded by further DNA sequences in the sample. The chain couples TRBV7-2 to TRBJ1-5; no definite D call. Germline V CDR1 and CDR2: SGHTA, FQGNSA. The CDR3 is 15 residues long. The V and J ends lost 0 bases and 0 bases respectively, with 6 bases between them. In nucleotides, the CDR3 is TGTGCCAGCAGCTTAGCTTCCTATAGCAATCAGCCCCAGCATTTT. Residues: CASSLASYSNQPQHF.

V and J are TRBV27 and TRBJ1-1; D is unclear. V was trimmed by 5 bases and J by 2 bases, leaving 12 bases between them. Germline CDR1 reads MNHEY; CDR2 reads SMNVEV (reference sequence). The CDR3 spans 14 residues. The CDR3 DNA reads as TGTGCCAGCAGTGTAAGCCGAGCAAACACTGAAGCTTTCTTT. It translates to CASSVSRANTEAFF.

This clone was recorded once. V is TRBV5-1 and J is TRBJ1-6; TRBD1 matches 10 bases. The CDR3 is 18 residues long. The ends lost 0 bases at V and 8 bases at J; junction bases unmatched: 11. The germline CDR1 and CDR2 sequences are SGHRS and YFSETQ. The CDR3: CASSLEPGQGTVYSPLHF. The CDR3 nucleotides are TGCGCCAGCAGCTTGGAACCGGGACAGGGGACCGTGTATTCACCCCTCCACTTT.

This clone occurred a few times. The chain employs TRBV28 and TRBJ1-5; TRBD1 matches 8 bases. Per the germline V gene, CDR1 is MDHEN and CDR2 is SYDVKM. The CDR3 is 17 residues long. Unmatched junction bases numbered 14, after V lost 4 bases and J lost 6 bases. The CDR3 DNA follows: TGTGCCAGCAGTTCCATCTCCGACAGGGGAGGTGGTCAGCCCCAGCATTTT. Translating gives CASSSISDRGGGQPQHF.

The chain couples TRBV28 to TRBJ1-2; no clear D gene. Trimming removed 10 bases from V and 7 bases from J, with 16 bases in between. Germline V CDR1 and CDR2: MDHEN, SYDVKM. This CDR3 region has 12 residues. The CDR3 region is CATRRERGGYTF. DNA of the CDR3: TGTGCCACCAGGAGGGAACGTGGTGGCTACACCTTC.

This chain uses TRBV24-1 with TRBJ2-5; no reliable D call. Trimming took off 3 bases at V and 2 bases at J, with 6 bases between the two ends. Per germline, CDR1 KGHDR and CDR2 SFDVKD. The CDR3 loop spans 13 amino acids. Written as DNA, the CDR3 is TGTGCCACCAGTGATCGGAGTCAAGAGACCCAGTACTTC. Translated: CATSDRSQETQYF.

The rearrangement links TRBV11-2 to TRBJ1-4; tentatively, D is TRBD1 (5 bases). Between the trimmed V and J ends, which lost 5 bases and 5 bases, there was a span of 15 bases. Germline V gene lookup returns CDR1 SGHAT and CDR2 FQNNGV. This CDR3 region has 15 residues. CDR3: CASSPSGTRNEKLFF. Written as DNA, the CDR3 is TGTGCCAGCAGCCCTTCGGGGACTCGCAATGAAAAACTGTTTTTT.

V gene TRBV5-1 combines with J gene TRBJ2-2, with 10 positions matching TRBD2. Germline CDR1 is SGHRS and CDR2 is YFSETQ. V lost 4 bases and J lost 0; bases outside the gene matches: 12. The CDR3 has 19 residues. CDR3 sequence (DNA): TGCGCCAGCAGCCCGGGAATGGTGGGACTAGCGTCGAACACCGGGGAGCTGTTTTTT. Its translation: CASSPGMVGLASNTGELFF.

The DNA of the CDR3 is TGTGCCAGCAGCTTAGAACGGACAGGGTCGAACACTGAAGCTTTCTTT. Protein product: CASSLERTGSNTEAFF. V and J are TRBV7-9 and TRBJ1-1, with 8 bases lining up with TRBD1. The CDR3 is 16 amino acids. Germline V gene sequence: CDR1 SEHNR, CDR2 FQNEAQ (reference sequence). The J segment lost 1 base and the V segment lost 1 base, leaving 5 bases of the junction unmatched.

This clone was found once. This rearrangement joins TRBV7-8 to TRBJ1-2, with D tentatively TRBD1 (6 bases). CDR1 is SGHVS, CDR2 FQNEAQ, per germline. This CDR3 contains 13 residues. Trimming took 5 bases from V and 10 from J, leaving 17 bases between them. The CDR3 loop reads CASSTDRTGDYTF. CDR3 nucleotide sequence: TGTGCCAGCAGCACAGACAGGACTGGAGACTACACCTTC.

V gene TRBV6-5 combines with J gene TRBJ1-5; no reliable D call. V was clipped by 4 bases and J by 0 bases, with 13 bases between them. Germline V gives CDR1 MNHEY, CDR2 SVGAGI. The CDR3 contains 16 residues. Here the CDR3 reads CASSSMGGLSNQPQHF. The CDR3 DNA sequence: TGTGCCAGCAGTTCGATGGGAGGTCTTAGCAATCAGCCCCAGCATTTT.

A note on this clone: At the DNA level, this CDR3 is encoded by other sequences in the same sample as well. The chain is built from TRBV9 and TRBJ1-1; the match to TRBD1 covers 7 bases. Germline V gives CDR1 SGDLS, CDR2 YYNGEE. This CDR3 contains 12 residues. V lost 0 bases, J lost 8 bases, and 1 base stayed unmatched. The CDR3 nucleotides are TGTGCCAGCAGCGTAGTCAGGGGGGAAGCTTTCTTT. Amino acid sequence: CASSVVRGEAFF. Drawing the rest from reference TRBV9 and TRBJ1-1, the complete variable domain is DSGVTQTPKHLITATGQRVTLRCSPRSGDLSVYWYQQSLDQGLQFLIQYYNGEERAKGNILERFSAQQFPDLHSELNLSSLELGDSALYFCASSVVRGEAFFGQGTRLTVV.

The V call is TRBV6-5, the J call TRBJ1-1, with no clear D. Trimming took 6 bases from V and 0 from J, leaving 14 bases between them. This CDR3 spans 15 amino acids. In germline, CDR1 is MNHEY, CDR2 SVGAGI. CDR3 in DNA: TGTGCCAGCAGGAACTTAGGACTCATGAACACTGAAGCTTTCTTT. Its translation is CASRNLGLMNTEAFF.

The V call is TRBV30, the J call TRBJ1-6; D gene uncertain. The ends were cut back, 0 bases at V and 13 bases at J, with 22 bases in the middle. The CDR3 contains 16 residues. Germline CDR1 GTSNPN, CDR2 SVGIG (reference sequence). The CDR3, as DNA: TGTGCCTGGAGTGTACCGTCCGGGTTTCGATTCACCCCCCTCCACTTT. It specifies CAWSVPSGFRFTPLHF.

The chain employs TRBV4-1 and TRBJ1-5; perhaps TRBD1 as D (6 bases). This CDR3 is 16 amino acids long. Germline V gene lookup returns CDR1 MGHRA and CDR2 YSYEKL. V was clipped by 4 bases and J by 2 bases, with 15 bases between them. The CDR3 DNA follows: TGCGCCAGCAGCCCAGGGGTCGCTTTTGGCAATCAGCCCCAGCATTTT. Translation gives CASSPGVAFGNQPQHF.

This chain joins TRBV4-1 and TRBJ2-2; maybe TRBD1 (6 bases). Germline V gene lookup returns CDR1 MGHRA and CDR2 YSYEKL. This CDR3 contains 14 residues. V was clipped by 2 bases and J by 5 bases, with 9 bases between them. The CDR3 region is CASSQLQGTGELFF. The DNA for the CDR3 is TGCGCCAGCAGCCAATTACAGGGAACCGGGGAGCTGTTTTTT.

The rearrangement links TRBV29-1 to TRBJ1-4; tentative D call: TRBD1 (5 bases). This CDR3 is built from 12 residues. Germline values: CDR1 SQVTM, CDR2 ANQGSEA. V lost 2 bases and J 10 bases, leaving 11 bases between the germline ends. The CDR3 region is CSVEQGWRKLFF. The CDR3 DNA reads as TGCAGCGTTGAACAGGGCTGGAGAAAACTGTTTTTT. Looking up the rest from reference TRBV29-1 and TRBJ1-4 gives the full variable domain: SAVISQKPSRDICQRGTSLTIQCQVDSQVTMMFWYRQQPGQSLTLIATANQGSEATYESGFVIDKFPISRPNLTFSTLTVSNMSPEDSSIYLCSVEQGWRKLFFGSGTQLSVL.

This clone occurred a few times. This chain joins TRBV19 and TRBJ2-5; D unclear. The V gene lost 2 bases and the J gene lost 1 base, with 11 bases spanning the gap. Germline V gene data show CDR1 as LNHDA and CDR2 as SQIVND (reference sequence). CDR3 length: 15 amino acids. CDR3 protein: CASSISGSIQETQYF. The CDR3 coding sequence is TGTGCCAGTAGTATATCAGGCAGCATCCAAGAGACCCAGTACTTC.

This clone was found a few times. The chain joins TRBV27 to TRBJ1-2; TRBD1 might be the D (6 bases). Germline V lookup: CDR1 MNHEY, CDR2 SMNVEV (reference sequence). The V end was cut by 3 bases, the J end by 4 bases, with 9 bases between. CDR3 size: 13 residues. The CDR3 DNA reads TGTGCCAGCAGTTTGGACAGTTCCTATGGCTACACCTTC. Its translation: CASSLDSSYGYTF.

This clone has only a few counts. The chain couples TRBV18 to TRBJ2-7; no firm D call. This CDR3 is 16 amino acids long. Germline V gives CDR1 KGHSH, CDR2 LQKENI. V was trimmed by 5 bases and J by 3 bases, leaving 20 bases between them. CDR3 bases: TGTGCCAGCTCATCCCCGACTGGATTCGATCGCTACGAGCAGTACTTC. Its translation: CASSSPTGFDRYEQYF. Together with reference TRBV18 and TRBJ2-7, the CDR3 gives the full variable domain: NAGVMQNPRHLVRRRGQEARLRCSPMKGHSHVYWYRQLPEEGLKFMVYLQKENIIDESGMPKERFSAEFPKEGPSILRIQQVVRGDSAAYFCASSSPTGFDRYEQYFGPGTRLTVT.

This chain links TRBV4-1 with TRBJ1-2, with 9 bases identical to TRBD1. CDR1 MGHRA and CDR2 YSYEKL come from the germline V gene. The junction had 11 bases not matched to a gene; V was cut back by 6 bases and J by 6 bases. This CDR3 has 15 residues. DNA of the CDR3: TGCGCCAGCAGTCGGACAGGGGATGGGGGTCATGGCTACACCTTC. The encoded protein is CASSRTGDGGHGYTF.

CDR3 region: CSVVGQGFTEAFF. The CDR3 DNA is TGCAGCGTTGTGGGACAGGGTTTCACTGAAGCTTTCTTT. The genes are TRBV29-1 and TRBJ1-1; 9 bases are shared with TRBD1. J lost 4 bases, V lost 4 bases, and 4 bases had no gene match. Germline CDR1 SQVTM, CDR2 ANQGSEA. The CDR3 totals 13 residues. Looking up the rest from reference TRBV29-1 and TRBJ1-1 gives the full variable domain: SAVISQKPSRDICQRGTSLTIQCQVDSQVTMMFWYRQQPGQSLTLIATANQGSEATYESGFVIDKFPISRPNLTFSTLTVSNMSPEDSSIYLCSVVGQGFTEAFFGQGTRLTVV.

This clone has only a few counts. The chain couples TRBV28 to TRBJ2-3, with a tentative D call TRBD1 (6 bases). The CDR3 consists of 14 residues. CDR1 is MDHEN and CDR2 is SYDVKM in the germline V gene. V was cut by 8 bases and J by 6 bases, with 18 bases left in between. Written as DNA, the CDR3 is TGTGCCAGCGAGAAAGGTTTTGGGGGCGATACGCAGTATTTT. Its translation is CASEKGFGGDTQYF.

This clone has only one observation. The V and J genes are TRBV19 and TRBJ2-2; D gene ambiguous. Trimming removed 9 bases from V and 3 bases from J, with 14 bases in between. The CDR3 covers 14 residues. Germline V gene data show CDR1 as LNHDA and CDR2 as SQIVND (reference sequence). The CDR3 reads CASTPARYTGELFF. CDR3 DNA sequence: TGTGCCAGCACCCCCGCTCGGTACACCGGGGAGCTGTTTTTT.

The chain is built from TRBV10-1 and TRBJ1-1; tentative D call: TRBD1 (5 bases). CDR3 size: 13 residues. With 2 bases removed from V and 4 bases from J, the gap between germline ends came to 8 bases. Germline V gives CDR1 WNHNN, CDR2 SYGVQD (reference sequence). This CDR3 is CASSERGPTEAFF. CDR3 coding DNA: TGCGCCAGCAGTGAGAGGGGTCCCACTGAAGCTTTCTTT.